Following are 15 T cell receptor beta chains from one sample sequenced in a study of response to subunit inactivated influenza vaccine. Via MiXCR, TCRdb re-called the RT-PCR reads, giving one row per CDR3 protein. Counted here are about 800,000 distinct CDR3 sequences, 21% occurring once; the ten biggest clones make up roughly 10%. The material was PBMCs from blood, obtained 5 days after vaccination. The receptors derive from a man aged 50 to 60 who received an inactivated influenza vaccine.

The chain employs TRBV24-1 and TRBJ2-5; a possible D gene is TRBD2 (6 bases). The CDR3 is 14 residues long. Germline loops: CDR1 KGHDR, CDR2 SFDVKD. V shed 4 bases and J shed 1 base, with 9 bases lying between them. The CDR3 reads CATSDTGAQETQYF. In nucleotides, the CDR3 is TGTGCCACCAGTGACACGGGAGCCCAAGAGACCCAGTACTTC.

This clonotype was observed a few times. The DNA of the CDR3 is TGCAGCGCCTCACAGGGGCTCGAGCAGTACTTC. It translates to CSASQGLEQYF. The chain links TRBV29-1 to TRBJ2-7, with TRBD1 matching 7 bases. V was clipped by 7 bases and J by 6 bases; unmatched bases: 6. Germline V gene lookup returns CDR1 SQVTM and CDR2 ANQGSEA. The CDR3 has 11 amino acids.

The V call is TRBV30, the J call TRBJ2-3; D is unclear. The V gene lost 0 bases and the J gene lost 5 bases, with 9 bases spanning the gap. The CDR3 has 13 amino acids. Germline V lookup: CDR1 GTSNPN, CDR2 SVGIG (reference sequence). This CDR3 is CAWSVHERDTQYF. The CDR3 DNA sequence: TGTGCCTGGAGTGTACATGAGCGAGATACGCAGTATTTT. Combining the CDR3 with reference TRBV30 and TRBJ2-3 gives the whole variable domain SQTIHQWPATLVQPVGSPLSLECTVEGTSNPNLYWYRQAAGRGLQLLFYSVGIGQISSEVPQNLSASRPQDRQFILSSKKLLLSDSGFYLCAWSVHERDTQYFGPGTRLTVL.

The chain joins TRBV5-1 to TRBJ1-1; D not certain. The CDR3 is 15 amino acids. Germline V gives CDR1 SGHRS, CDR2 YFSETQ. The ends were cut back, 0 bases at V and 0 bases at J, with 9 bases in the middle. The CDR3: CASSLALQMNTEAFF. CDR3 coding DNA: TGCGCCAGCAGCTTGGCCTTACAGATGAACACTGAAGCTTTCTTT.

As DNA, the CDR3 is TGCAGTGCTACCCAAGGGCCCGGGTACGAGCAGTACTTC. This encodes CSATQGPGYEQYF. The chain recombines TRBV20-1 with TRBJ2-7; no clear D. Germline V gene sequence: CDR1 DFQATT, CDR2 SNEGSKA (reference sequence). The CDR3 runs 13 residues. V dropped 4 bases and J dropped 4 bases, with 14 bases sitting between them.

The chain combines TRBV6-1 with TRBJ1-2; no firm D call. The V gene's germline CDR1 is MNHNS and CDR2 SASEGT. The V and J ends lost 5 bases and 2 bases respectively, with 18 bases between them. The CDR3 contains 16 residues. The CDR3 region has the DNA TGTGCCAGCAGTCTCACCAGGTTCACGCCCAACTATGGCTACACCTTC. Amino acids: CASSLTRFTPNYGYTF.

The CDR3 region has the DNA TGCAGTGCTAGAAAGAGCGGGGGGGGCACAGATACGCAGTATTTT. This sequence encodes CSARKSGGGTDTQYF. The chain has TRBV20-1 and TRBJ2-3, with 10 bases identical to TRBD2. The CDR3 runs to 15 residues. Trimming at V came to 2 bases and at J to 1 base, leaving 3 bases not matched to a gene. Germline CDR1 is DFQATT and CDR2 is SNEGSKA (reference sequence).

The V call is TRBV6-1, the J call TRBJ1-3, with TRBD1 as a possible D gene (6 bases). V was shortened by 6 bases and J by 0 bases, with 15 bases between the two germline ends. This CDR3 contains 16 residues. CDR1 is MNHNS and CDR2 is SASEGT in the germline V gene. As DNA, the CDR3 is TGTGCCAGCAGGAGAGGACAGACCAACTCTGGAAACACCATATATTTT. This codes for CASRRGQTNSGNTIYF.

The rearrangement joins TRBV20-1 to TRBJ1-1; D unresolved. Germline-derived CDR1 and CDR2 are DFQATT and SNEGSKA (reference sequence). CDR3 size: 11 residues. Trimming removed 2 bases from V and 7 bases from J, with 8 bases in between. CDR3 sequence reads: CSARLRDEAFF. DNA for the CDR3: TGCAGTGCTAGATTGAGGGATGAAGCTTTCTTT.

The V call is TRBV7-9, the J call TRBJ2-1; D perhaps matches TRBD2 (6 bases). The V and J ends lost 2 bases and 4 bases respectively, with 18 bases between them. The CDR3 is 17 residues long. Germline CDR1 and CDR2: SEHNR and FQNEAQ (reference sequence). The CDR3 protein is CASSLPAGPSGYNEQFF. The CDR3 nucleotides read TGTGCCAGCAGCTTACCCGCGGGACCTTCGGGATACAATGAGCAGTTCTTC. Drawing the rest from reference TRBV7-9 and TRBJ2-1, the complete variable domain is DTGVSQNPRHKITKRGQNVTFRCDPISEHNRLYWYRQTLGQGPEFLTYFQNEAQLEKSRLLSDRFSAERPKGSFSTLEIQRTEQGDSAMYLCASSLPAGPSGYNEQFFGPGTRLTVL.

The gene calls are TRBV7-9 and TRBJ1-3; D gene ambiguous. The CDR3 length is 13 residues. Trimming took off 6 bases at V and 1 base at J, with 7 bases between the two ends. Germline loops: CDR1 SEHNR, CDR2 FQNEAQ (reference sequence). This CDR3 is CASRGHSGNTIYF. CDR3 sequence (DNA): TGTGCCAGCAGAGGCCATTCTGGAAACACCATATATTTT.

The chain uses TRBV6-1 and TRBJ2-7; tentatively, D is TRBD1 or TRBD2 (6 bases each). Germline V lookup: CDR1 MNHNS, CDR2 SASEGT. Trimming cost V 6 bases and J 3 bases, with 24 bases left between them. This CDR3 has 17 residues. CDR3 DNA: TGTGCCAGCAGCCAATCTCCTAGGGGGGCGATTAACTACGAGCAGTACTTC. Its protein is CASSQSPRGAINYEQYF.

This chain links TRBV2 with TRBJ2-2; possible D gene TRBD1, 5 bases. Trimming shortened V by 4 bases and J by 2 bases, and 11 bases separated the two germline ends. CDR1 and CDR2 from the germline V gene are SNHLY and FYNNEI. CDR3 size: 15 residues. CDR3: CASSGRTRNTGELFF. CDR3 DNA: TGTGCCAGCAGTGGGCGGACACGTAACACCGGGGAGCTGTTTTTT.

This clonotype was seen a handful of times. The chain combines TRBV4-2 with TRBJ2-3; D uncertain. This CDR3 comprises 15 residues. Trimming removed 1 base at V and 2 bases at J, with 10 bases between. In germline, CDR1 is LGHNA, CDR2 YNFKEQ. DNA for the CDR3: TGTGCCAGCAGCCAAGTGATTGGTACCACAGATACGCAGTATTTT. Translated: CASSQVIGTTDTQYF.

This clonotype was seen only once. The V and J genes are TRBV4-2 and TRBJ2-6; 10 nucleotides agree with TRBD2. The CDR3 has 17 amino acids. Losses at the gene ends were 3 bases for V and 0 bases for J; bases not matched to a gene: 2. Germline lookup yields CDR1 LGHNA and CDR2 YNFKEQ. This CDR3 reads CASSHLAGVSGANVLTF. The DNA of the CDR3 is TGTGCCAGCAGCCACCTAGCGGGGGTCTCTGGGGCCAACGTCCTGACTTTC.